What follows describes a single T cell receptor (beta chain). Its antigen target is currently unknown. No much larger clonotype is one base removed from it; base qualities were not supplied. Whole blood was collected in K2EDTA tubes by collaborating institutions according to the institutions' own protocols. For TCRbeta analysis, collaborators shipped samples as frozen whole blood, isolated PBMCs, or DNA extracted from either of those sample types. The data belong to a study of blood T cell repertoires in COVID-19 (TCRdb year 2020). Background for the entire study: Samples from collaborators originated in the United States, Italy and Spain and spanned both the acute and convalescent phases of COVID-19. The material from the prospective study consisted of cDNA or gDNA derived from T cells, B-cell-depleted T cells, or PBMCs. The sample metadata nearly always contained a de-identified subject ID, COVID-19 status, age in years and sex. Deeply sampled blood TCRbeta repertoires from subjects exposed to, actively infected with, or recovered from COVID-19 were included in the dataset. The samples were drawn from the first 160 participants of the ongoing ImmuneRACE study and from over a thousand subjects provided by 6 global collaborators. The repertoires were released in a freely available public database intended as a resource for research on the immune response to SARS-CoV-2. Where available, HLA class I and class II types were taken from metadata supplied by the sample provider and were not determined by assay-based typing.

Results and caveats for the whole study, not just this receptor: The quantity of clinical and demographic metadata differed by source and by participant and was supplied without curation.

TCRbeta CDR3 regions were amplified from genomic DNA by means of the immunoSEQ Assay, a bias-controlled multiplex PCR. The source study handled its data this way. The number of nucleated cells in each sample was estimated by amplification of reference gene primers within the assay. To quantify the absolute abundance of each unique TCRbeta CDR3 rearrangement, sequence reads were collapsed and filtered. For each sample, productive Simpson clonality was calculated as the square root of Simpson's diversity index over productive rearrangements. Not all clones reach the TCRdb copy of this immuneACCESS table, which keeps in-frame sequences only. Checked studies attribute under half of the gap to unresolved V genes and leave the rest unexplained. V, J and clone size derive from that table, while D and trimming were established from the DNA sequence. Here the sample has around 26,000 clones; under 90% occur a single time. The ten largest make up roughly a third of the sample.

Spanning cysteine to phenylalanine, the CDR3 consists of 16 amino acids. The kept DNA is CDR3 alone, 48 bases in frame from the first base. CDR1 SGHTA and CDR2 FQGNSA are derived from the germline V gene. Deletion took 1 base off V and 3 bases off J, with a span of 16 bases between the germline ends. The specimen was peripheral blood. This sequence originates from a human donor in a cohort sampled during active COVID-19. The rearrangement joined TRBV7-2 to TRBJ2-7; TRBD2 is a possible D gene, resting on 6 matching bases. The CDR3: CASSLGGDPSLYEQYF. The DNA reads as follows: TGTGCCAGCAGCTTAGGGGGGGACCCAAGCCTCTACGAGCAGTACTTC.